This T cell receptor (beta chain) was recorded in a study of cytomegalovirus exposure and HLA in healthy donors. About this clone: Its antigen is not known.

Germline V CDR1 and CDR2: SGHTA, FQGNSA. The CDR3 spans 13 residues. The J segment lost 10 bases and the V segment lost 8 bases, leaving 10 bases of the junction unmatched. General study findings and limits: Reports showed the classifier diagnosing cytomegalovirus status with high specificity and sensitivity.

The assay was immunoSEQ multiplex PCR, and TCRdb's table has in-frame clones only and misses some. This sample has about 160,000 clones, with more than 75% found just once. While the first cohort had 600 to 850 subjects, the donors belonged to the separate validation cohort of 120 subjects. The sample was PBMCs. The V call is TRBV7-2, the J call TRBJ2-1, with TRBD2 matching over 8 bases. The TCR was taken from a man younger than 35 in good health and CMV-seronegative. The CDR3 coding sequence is TGTGCCAGCGGGCCCGGGGGGGCTGGGGAGCAGTTCTTC. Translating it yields CASGPGGAGEQFF.